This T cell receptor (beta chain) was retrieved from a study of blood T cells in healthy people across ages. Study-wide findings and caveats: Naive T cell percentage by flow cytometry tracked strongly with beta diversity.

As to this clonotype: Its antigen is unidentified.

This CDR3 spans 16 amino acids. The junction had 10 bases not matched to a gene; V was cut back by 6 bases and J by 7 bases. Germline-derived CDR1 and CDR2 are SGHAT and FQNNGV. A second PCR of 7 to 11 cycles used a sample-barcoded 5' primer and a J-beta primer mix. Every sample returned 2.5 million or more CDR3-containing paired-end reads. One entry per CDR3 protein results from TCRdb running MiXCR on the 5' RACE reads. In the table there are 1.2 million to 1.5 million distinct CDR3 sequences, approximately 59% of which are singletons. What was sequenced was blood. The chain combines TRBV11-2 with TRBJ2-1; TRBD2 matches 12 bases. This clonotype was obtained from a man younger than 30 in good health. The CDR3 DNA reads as TGTGCCAGCAGGTCTCTAGCGGGAGGGCCGGGTAATGAGCAGTTCTTC. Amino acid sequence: CASRSLAGGPGNEQFF.